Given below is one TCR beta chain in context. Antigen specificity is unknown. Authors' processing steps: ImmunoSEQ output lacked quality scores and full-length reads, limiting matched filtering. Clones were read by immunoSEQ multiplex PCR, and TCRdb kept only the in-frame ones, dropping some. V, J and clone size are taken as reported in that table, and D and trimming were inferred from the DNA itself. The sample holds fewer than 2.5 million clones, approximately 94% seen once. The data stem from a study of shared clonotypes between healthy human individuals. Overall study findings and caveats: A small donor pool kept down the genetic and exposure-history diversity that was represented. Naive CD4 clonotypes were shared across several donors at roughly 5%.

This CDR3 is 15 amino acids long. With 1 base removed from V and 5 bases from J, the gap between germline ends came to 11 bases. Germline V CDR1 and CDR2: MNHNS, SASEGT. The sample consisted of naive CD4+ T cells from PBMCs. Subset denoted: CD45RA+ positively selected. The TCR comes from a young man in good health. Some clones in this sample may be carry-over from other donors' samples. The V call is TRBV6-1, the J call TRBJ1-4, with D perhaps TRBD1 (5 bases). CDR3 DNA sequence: TGTGCCAGCAGTGAAGACGGGCAGGGAAATGAAAAACTGTTTTTT. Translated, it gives CASSEDGQGNEKLFF.